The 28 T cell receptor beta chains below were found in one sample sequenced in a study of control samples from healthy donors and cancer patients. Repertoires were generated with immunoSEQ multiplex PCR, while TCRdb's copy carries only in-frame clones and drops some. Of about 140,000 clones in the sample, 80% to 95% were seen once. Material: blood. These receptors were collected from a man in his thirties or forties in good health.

The CDR3 bases are TGTGCCAGCAGCTTGGGGACAGGGGGTCGGCCTAATGAAAAACTGTTTTTT. Its translation is CASSLGTGGRPNEKLFF. The gene calls are TRBV5-5 and TRBJ1-4, with 10 bases that match TRBD1. Germline V gene data show CDR1 as SGHKS and CDR2 as YYEKEE (reference sequence). This CDR3 comprises 17 residues. The junction had 5 bases not matched to a gene; V was cut back by 0 bases and J by 3 bases. The whole variable domain, remainder taken from reference TRBV5-5 and TRBJ1-4, is DAGVTQSPTHLIKTRGQQVTLRCSPISGHKSVSWYQQVLGQGPQFIFQYYEKEERGRGNFPDRFSARQFPNYSSELNVNALLLGDSALYLCASSLGTGGRPNEKLFFGSGTQLSVL.

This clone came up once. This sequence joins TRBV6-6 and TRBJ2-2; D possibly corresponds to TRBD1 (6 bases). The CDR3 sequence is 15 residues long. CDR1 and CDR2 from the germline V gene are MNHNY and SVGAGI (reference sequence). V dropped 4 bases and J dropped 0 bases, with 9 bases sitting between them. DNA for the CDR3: TGTGCCAGCAGTTCCGGGACATCGAACACCGGGGAGCTGTTTTTT. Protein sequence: CASSSGTSNTGELFF.

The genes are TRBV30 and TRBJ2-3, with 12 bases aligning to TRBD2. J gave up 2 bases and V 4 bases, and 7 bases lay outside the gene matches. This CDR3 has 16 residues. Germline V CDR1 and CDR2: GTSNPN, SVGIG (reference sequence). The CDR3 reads CAWTLLAGGFTDTQYF. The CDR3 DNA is TGTGCCTGGACCCTACTAGCGGGAGGCTTCACAGATACGCAGTATTTT.

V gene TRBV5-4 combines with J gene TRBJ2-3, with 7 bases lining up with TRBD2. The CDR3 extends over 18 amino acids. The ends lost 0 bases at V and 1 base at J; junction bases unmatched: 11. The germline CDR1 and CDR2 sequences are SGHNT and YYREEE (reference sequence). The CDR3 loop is CASSLEGLVRLRTDTQYF. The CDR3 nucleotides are TGTGCCAGCAGCTTGGAAGGACTAGTGAGGTTACGCACAGATACGCAGTATTTT.

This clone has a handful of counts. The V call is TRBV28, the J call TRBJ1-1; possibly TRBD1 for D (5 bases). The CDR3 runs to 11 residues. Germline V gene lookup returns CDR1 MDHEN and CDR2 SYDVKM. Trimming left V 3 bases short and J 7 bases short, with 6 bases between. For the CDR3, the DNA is TGTGCCAGCAGTTTGGGGCATGAAGCTTTCTTT. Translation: CASSLGHEAFF. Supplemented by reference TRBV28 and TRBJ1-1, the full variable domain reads DVKVTQSSRYLVKRTGEKVFLECVQDMDHENMFWYRQDPGLGLRLIYFSYDVKMKEKGDIPEGYSVSREKKERFSLILESASTNQTSMYLCASSLGHEAFFGQGTRLTVV.

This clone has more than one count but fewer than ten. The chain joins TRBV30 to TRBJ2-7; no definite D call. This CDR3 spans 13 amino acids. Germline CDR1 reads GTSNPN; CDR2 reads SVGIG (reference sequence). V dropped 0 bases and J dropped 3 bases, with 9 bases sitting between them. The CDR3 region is CAWSVTRYYEQYF. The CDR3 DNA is TGTGCCTGGAGTGTCACCAGGTACTACGAGCAGTACTTC.

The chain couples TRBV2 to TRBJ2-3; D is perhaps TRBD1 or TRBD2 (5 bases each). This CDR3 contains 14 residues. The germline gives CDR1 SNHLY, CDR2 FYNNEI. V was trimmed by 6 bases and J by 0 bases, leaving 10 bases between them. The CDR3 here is CASRGRTSTDTQYF. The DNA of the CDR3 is TGTGCCAGCAGGGGGCGGACTAGCACAGATACGCAGTATTTT.

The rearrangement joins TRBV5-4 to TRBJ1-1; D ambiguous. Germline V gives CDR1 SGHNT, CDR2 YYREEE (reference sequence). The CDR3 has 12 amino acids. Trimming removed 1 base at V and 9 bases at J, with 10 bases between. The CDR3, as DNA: TGTGCCAGCAGCTTGTGGGGTAGGAAAGCTTTCTTT. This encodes CASSLWGRKAFF. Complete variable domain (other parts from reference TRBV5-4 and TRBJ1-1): ETGVTQSPTHLIKTRGQQVTLRCSSQSGHNTVSWYQQALGQGPQFIFQYYREEENGRGNFPPRFSGLQFPNYSSELNVNALELDDSALYLCASSLWGRKAFFGQGTRLTVV.

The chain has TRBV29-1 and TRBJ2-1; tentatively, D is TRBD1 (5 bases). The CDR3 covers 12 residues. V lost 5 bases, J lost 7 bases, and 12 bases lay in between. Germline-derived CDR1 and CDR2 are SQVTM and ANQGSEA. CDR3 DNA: TGCAGCGTTCTTCCGACAGTGAATGAGCAGTTCTTC. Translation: CSVLPTVNEQFF.

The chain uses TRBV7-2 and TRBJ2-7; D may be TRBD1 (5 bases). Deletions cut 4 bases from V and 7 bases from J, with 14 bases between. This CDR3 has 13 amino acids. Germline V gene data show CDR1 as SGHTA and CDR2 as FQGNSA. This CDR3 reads CASSSTQTVEQYF. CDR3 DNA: TGTGCCAGCAGCTCGACCCAGACAGTTGAGCAGTACTTC.

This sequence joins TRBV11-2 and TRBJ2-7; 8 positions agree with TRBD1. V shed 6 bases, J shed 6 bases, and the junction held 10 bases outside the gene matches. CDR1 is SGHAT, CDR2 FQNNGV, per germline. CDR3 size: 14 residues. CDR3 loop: CASRLTGVLSEQYF. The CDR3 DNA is TGTGCCAGCAGATTGACAGGGGTTCTTTCCGAGCAGTACTTC. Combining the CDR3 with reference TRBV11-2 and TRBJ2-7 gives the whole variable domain EAGVAQSPRYKIIEKRQSVAFWCNPISGHATLYWYQQILGQGPKLLIQFQNNGVVDDSQLPKDRFSAERLKGVDSTLKIQPAKLEDSAVYLCASRLTGVLSEQYFGPGTRLTVT.

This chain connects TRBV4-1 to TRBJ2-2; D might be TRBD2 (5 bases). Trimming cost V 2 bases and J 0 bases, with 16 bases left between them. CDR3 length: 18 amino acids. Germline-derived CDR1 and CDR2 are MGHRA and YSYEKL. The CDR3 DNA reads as TGCGCCAGCAGCCAAAGCCCCCCGGACTGGACGAACACCGGGGAGCTGTTTTTT. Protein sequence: CASSQSPPDWTNTGELFF.

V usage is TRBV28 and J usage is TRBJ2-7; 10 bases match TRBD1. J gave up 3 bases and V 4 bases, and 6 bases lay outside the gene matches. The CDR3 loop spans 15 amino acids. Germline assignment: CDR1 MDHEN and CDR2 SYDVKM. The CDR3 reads CASSSTTGGHYEQYF. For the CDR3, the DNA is TGTGCCAGCAGTTCAACGACAGGGGGCCACTACGAGCAGTACTTC.

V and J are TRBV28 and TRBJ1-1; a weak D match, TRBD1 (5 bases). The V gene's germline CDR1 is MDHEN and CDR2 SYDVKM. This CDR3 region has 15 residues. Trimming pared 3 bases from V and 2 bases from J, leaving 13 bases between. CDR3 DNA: TGTGCCAGCAGTTTGTCTCGGACAATTAACACTGAAGCTTTCTTT. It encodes CASSLSRTINTEAFF.

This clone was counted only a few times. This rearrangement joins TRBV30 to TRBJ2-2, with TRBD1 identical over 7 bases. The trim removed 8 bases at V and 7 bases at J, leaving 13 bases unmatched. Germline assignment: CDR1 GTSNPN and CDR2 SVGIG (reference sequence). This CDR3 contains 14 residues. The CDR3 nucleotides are TGTGCCACCTGGCAGGGCTCAGGGGGCGGGGAGCTGTTTTTT. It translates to CATWQGSGGGELFF. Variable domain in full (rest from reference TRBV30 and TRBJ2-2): SQTIHQWPATLVQPVGSPLSLECTVEGTSNPNLYWYRQAAGRGLQLLFYSVGIGQISSEVPQNLSASRPQDRQFILSSKKLLLSDSGFYLCATWQGSGGGELFFGEGSRLTVL.

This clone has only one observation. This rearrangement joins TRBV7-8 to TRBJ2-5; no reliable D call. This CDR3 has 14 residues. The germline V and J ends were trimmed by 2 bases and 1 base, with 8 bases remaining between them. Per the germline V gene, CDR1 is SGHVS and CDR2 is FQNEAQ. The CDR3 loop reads CASSLRLGQETQYF. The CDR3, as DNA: TGTGCCAGCAGCTTAAGGCTGGGCCAAGAGACCCAGTACTTC.

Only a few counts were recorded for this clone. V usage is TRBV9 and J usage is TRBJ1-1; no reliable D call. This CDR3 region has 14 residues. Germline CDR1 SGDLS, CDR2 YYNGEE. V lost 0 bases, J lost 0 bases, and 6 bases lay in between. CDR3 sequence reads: CASSVAGMNTEAFF. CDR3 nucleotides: TGTGCCAGCAGCGTAGCCGGGATGAACACTGAAGCTTTCTTT.

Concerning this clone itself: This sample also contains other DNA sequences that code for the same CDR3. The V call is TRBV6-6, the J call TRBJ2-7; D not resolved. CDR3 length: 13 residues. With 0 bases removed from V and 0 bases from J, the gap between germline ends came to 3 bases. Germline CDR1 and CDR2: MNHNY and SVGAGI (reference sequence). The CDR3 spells CASSYSSSYEQYF. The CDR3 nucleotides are TGTGCCAGCAGTTACTCTAGCTCCTACGAGCAGTACTTC.

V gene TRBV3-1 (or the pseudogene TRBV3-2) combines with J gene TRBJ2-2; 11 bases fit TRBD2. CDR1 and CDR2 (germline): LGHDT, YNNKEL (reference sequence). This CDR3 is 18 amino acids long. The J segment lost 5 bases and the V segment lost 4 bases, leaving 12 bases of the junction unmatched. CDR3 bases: TGTGCCAGCAGCCGGGGGATAGCGGGAGGGCGAGGAACCGGGGAGCTGTTTTTT. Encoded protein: CASSRGIAGGRGTGELFF.

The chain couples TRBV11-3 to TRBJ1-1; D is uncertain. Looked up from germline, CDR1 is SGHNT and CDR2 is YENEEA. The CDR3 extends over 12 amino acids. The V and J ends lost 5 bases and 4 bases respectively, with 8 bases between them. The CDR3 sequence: CASSRVVTEAFF. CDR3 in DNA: TGTGCCAGCAGCCGGGTTGTCACTGAAGCTTTCTTT.

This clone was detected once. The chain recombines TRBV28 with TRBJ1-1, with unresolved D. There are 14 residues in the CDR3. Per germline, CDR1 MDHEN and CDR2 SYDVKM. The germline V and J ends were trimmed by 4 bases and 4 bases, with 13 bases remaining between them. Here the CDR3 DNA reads TGTGCCAGCAGTTCCGGGAGATCGCGCACTGAAGCTTTCTTT. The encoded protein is CASSSGRSRTEAFF.

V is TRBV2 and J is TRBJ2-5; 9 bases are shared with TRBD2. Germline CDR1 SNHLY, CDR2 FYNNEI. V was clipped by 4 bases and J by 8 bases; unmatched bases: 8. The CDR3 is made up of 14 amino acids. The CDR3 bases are TGTGCCAGCAGTGTATCTAGCGGGATAATCACCCAGTACTTC. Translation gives CASSVSSGIITQYF.

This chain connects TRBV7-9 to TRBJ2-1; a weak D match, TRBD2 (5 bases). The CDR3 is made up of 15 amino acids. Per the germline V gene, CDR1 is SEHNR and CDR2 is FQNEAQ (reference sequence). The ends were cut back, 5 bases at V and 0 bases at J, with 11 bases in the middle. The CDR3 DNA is TGTGCCAGCAGCACACGGGATGACTCCTACAATGAGCAGTTCTTC. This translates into CASSTRDDSYNEQFF.

The CDR3 spells CASSKVMNTEAFF. The CDR3 bases are TGTGCCAGCAGTAAGGTTATGAACACTGAAGCTTTCTTT. The J gene is TRBJ1-1, the V gene TRBV6-5; no clear D gene. The V gene lost 5 bases and the J gene lost 0 bases, with 7 bases spanning the gap. Germline loops: CDR1 MNHEY, CDR2 SVGAGI. The CDR3 is made up of 13 amino acids.

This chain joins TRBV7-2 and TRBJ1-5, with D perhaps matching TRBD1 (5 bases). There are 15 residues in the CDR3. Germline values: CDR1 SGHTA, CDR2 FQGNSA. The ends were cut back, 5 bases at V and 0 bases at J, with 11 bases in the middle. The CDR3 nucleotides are TGTGCCAGCAGCCTGGGACTGAATAGCAATCAGCCCCAGCATTTT. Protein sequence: CASSLGLNSNQPQHF.

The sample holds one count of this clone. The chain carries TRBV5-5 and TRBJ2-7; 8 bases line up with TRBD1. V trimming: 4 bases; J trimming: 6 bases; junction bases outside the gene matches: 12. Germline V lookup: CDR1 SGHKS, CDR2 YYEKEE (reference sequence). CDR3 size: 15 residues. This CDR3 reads CASSHRTGSVSEQYF. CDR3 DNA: TGTGCCAGCAGCCACAGGACAGGGAGCGTCTCCGAGCAGTACTTC.

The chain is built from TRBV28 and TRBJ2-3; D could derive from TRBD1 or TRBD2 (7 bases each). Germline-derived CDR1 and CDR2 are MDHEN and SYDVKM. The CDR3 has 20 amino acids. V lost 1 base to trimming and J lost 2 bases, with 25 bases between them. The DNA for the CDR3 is TGTGCCAGCAGTTTATTTATTCTAAGAGACAGGGAGGGGTTCACAGATACGCAGTATTTT. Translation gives CASSLFILRDREGFTDTQYF.

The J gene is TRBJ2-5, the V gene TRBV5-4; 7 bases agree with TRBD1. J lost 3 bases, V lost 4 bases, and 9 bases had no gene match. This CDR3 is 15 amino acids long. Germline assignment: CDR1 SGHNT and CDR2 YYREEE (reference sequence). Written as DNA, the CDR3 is TGTGCCAGCAGCAGGGGACAGCAAGTCAAAGAGACCCAGTACTTC. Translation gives CASSRGQQVKETQYF. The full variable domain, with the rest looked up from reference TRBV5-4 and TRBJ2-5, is ETGVTQSPTHLIKTRGQQVTLRCSSQSGHNTVSWYQQALGQGPQFIFQYYREEENGRGNFPPRFSGLQFPNYSSELNVNALELDDSALYLCASSRGQQVKETQYFGPGTRLLVL.